The source of this T cell receptor beta chain is a study of shared clonotypes between healthy human individuals. Study findings and constraints: Against clonotypes common to all four donors, non-shared ones had lower generation probabilities. Generally, naive subsets came out with larger estimated richness than memory subsets.

On this clone itself: Its antigen remains unknown.

Execution of the assay was at deep level. The DNA input per sorted-subset replicate PCR was roughly 180 ng, corresponding to roughly 30,000 T cell genomes. Sequenced by immunoSEQ multiplex PCR; TCRdb stores in-frame clones only, minus some. The sample yields hundreds of thousands of clones, about 97% seen once. What was sequenced was naive CD4+ T cells sorted from blood. As to subset: CD45RA+ positively selected. This sequence was found in a woman younger than 45 in good health.

Here the CDR3 reads CASSLVGVMDSPLHF. Here the CDR3 DNA reads TGTGCCAGCAGCTTAGTGGGGGTTATGGATTCACCCCTCCACTTT. The chain links TRBV7-9 to TRBJ1-6; D possibly corresponds to TRBD1 (5 bases). V was cut by 1 base and J by 8 bases, with 12 bases left in between. This CDR3 contains 15 residues. CDR1 and CDR2 from the germline V gene are SEHNR and FQNEAQ (reference sequence).